This TCR beta chain was profiled in a study of PD-1 blockade in classical Hodgkin lymphoma. Exposure to brentuximab vedotin varied, and each patient had relapsed following autologous stem cell transplantation. Sequencing was performed with immunoSEQ multiplex PCR; in TCRdb, only in-frame clones are kept and a portion is missing. The table includes some 96,000 clones, roughly 90% detected once. In germline, CDR1 is MDHEN, CDR2 SYDVKM. The V gene lost 6 bases and the J gene lost 0 bases, with 24 bases spanning the gap. This CDR3 region has 20 residues. The sample here was peripheral blood mononuclear cells (PBMCs), taken at baseline. The receptor comes from a human donor with classical Hodgkin lymphoma. The chain recombines TRBV28 with TRBJ2-6, with a possible D match to TRBD1 (5 bases). CDR3 nucleotide sequence: TGTGCCAGCAGCTCAGGGCCCCCCAGGGCCGCCCTCTCTGGGGCCAACGTCCTGACTTTC. Amino acid sequence: CASSSGPPRAALSGANVLTF.